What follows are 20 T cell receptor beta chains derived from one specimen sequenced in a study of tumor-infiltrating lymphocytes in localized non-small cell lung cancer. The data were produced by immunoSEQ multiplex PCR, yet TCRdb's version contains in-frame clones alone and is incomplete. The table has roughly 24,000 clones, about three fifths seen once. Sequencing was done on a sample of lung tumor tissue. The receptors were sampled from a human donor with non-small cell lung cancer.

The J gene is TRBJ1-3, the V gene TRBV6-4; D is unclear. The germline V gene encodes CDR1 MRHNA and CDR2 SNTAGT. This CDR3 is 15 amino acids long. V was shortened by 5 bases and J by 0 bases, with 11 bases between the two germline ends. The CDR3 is CASSPRIASGNTIYF. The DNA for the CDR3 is TGTGCCAGCAGTCCCCGGATTGCCTCTGGAAACACCATATATTTT.

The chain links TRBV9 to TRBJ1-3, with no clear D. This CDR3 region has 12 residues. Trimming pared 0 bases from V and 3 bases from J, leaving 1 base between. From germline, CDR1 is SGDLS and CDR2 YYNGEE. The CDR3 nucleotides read TGTGCCAGCAGCGTAGGTGGAAACACCATATATTTT. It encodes CASSVGGNTIYF.

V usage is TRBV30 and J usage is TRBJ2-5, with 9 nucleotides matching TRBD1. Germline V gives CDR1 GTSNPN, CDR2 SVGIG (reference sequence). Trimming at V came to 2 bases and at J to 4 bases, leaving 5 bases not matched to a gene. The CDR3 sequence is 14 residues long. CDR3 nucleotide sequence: TGTGCCTGGAGTAAGGGGACAGGGCTAGAGACCCAGTACTTC. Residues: CAWSKGTGLETQYF.

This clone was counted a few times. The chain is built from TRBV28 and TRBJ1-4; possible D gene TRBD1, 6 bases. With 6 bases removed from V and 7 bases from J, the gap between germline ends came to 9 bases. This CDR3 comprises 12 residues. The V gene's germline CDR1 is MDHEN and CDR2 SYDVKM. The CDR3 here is CASRQGSEKLFF. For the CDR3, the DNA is TGTGCCAGCAGACAGGGAAGTGAAAAACTGTTTTTT.

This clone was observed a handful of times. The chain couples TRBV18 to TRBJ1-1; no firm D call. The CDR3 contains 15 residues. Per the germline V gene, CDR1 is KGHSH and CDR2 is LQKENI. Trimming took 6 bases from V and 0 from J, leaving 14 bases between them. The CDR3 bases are TGTGCCAGCTCGCCGGCCGGTGGTCTGAACACTGAAGCTTTCTTT. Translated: CASSPAGGLNTEAFF.

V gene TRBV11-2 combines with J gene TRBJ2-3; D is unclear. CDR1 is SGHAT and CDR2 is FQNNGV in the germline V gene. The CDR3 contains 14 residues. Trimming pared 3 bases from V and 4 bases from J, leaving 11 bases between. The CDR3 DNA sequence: TGTGCCAGCAGCTTGTCAACTTCCTCAGATACGCAGTATTTT. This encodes CASSLSTSSDTQYF.

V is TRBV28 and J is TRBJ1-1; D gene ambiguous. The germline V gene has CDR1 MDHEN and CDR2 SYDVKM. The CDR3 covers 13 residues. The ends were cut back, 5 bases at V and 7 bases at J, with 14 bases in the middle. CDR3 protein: CASSPSSSVEAFF. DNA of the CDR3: TGTGCCAGCAGTCCCTCTTCCTCCGTTGAAGCTTTCTTT.

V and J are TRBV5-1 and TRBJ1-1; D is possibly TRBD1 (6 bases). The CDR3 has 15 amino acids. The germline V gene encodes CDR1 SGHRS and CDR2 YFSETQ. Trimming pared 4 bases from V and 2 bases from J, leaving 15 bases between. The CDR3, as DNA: TGCGCCAGCAGCCGACCATTGGACAGTAACACTGAAGCTTTCTTT. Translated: CASSRPLDSNTEAFF.

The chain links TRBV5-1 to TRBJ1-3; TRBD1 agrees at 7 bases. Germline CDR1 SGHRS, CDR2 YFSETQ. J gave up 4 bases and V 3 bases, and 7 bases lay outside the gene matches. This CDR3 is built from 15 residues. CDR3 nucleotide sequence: TGCGCCAGCAGCTCTGACGGACAGGCCGGAAACACCATATATTTT. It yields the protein CASSSDGQAGNTIYF.

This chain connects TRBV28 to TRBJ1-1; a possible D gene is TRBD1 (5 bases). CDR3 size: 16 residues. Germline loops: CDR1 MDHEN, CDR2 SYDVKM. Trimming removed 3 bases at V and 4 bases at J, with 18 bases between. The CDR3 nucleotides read TGTGCCAGCAGTTTTTATTCGGTGAGGGGTATCACTGAAGCTTTCTTT. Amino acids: CASSFYSVRGITEAFF.

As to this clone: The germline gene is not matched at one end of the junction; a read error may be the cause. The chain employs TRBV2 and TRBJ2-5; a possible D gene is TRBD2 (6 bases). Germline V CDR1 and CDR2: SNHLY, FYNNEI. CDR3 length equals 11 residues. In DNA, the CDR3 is TGTGCCAGCAGTGAATCCTCGGACTACCACTTC. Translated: CASSESSDYHF.

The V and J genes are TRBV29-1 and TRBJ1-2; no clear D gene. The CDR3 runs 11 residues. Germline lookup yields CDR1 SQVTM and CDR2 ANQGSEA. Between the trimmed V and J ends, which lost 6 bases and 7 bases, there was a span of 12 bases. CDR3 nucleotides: TGCAGCGTCGCCCGGGTCCGTGGCTACACCTTC. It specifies CSVARVRGYTF. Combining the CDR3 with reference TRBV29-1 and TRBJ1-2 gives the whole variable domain SAVISQKPSRDICQRGTSLTIQCQVDSQVTMMFWYRQQPGQSLTLIATANQGSEATYESGFVIDKFPISRPNLTFSTLTVSNMSPEDSSIYLCSVARVRGYTFGSGTRLTVV.

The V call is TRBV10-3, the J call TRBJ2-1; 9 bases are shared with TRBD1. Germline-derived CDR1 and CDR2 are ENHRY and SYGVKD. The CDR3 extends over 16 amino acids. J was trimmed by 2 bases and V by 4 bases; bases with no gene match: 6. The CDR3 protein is CAISGSQGAPYNEQFF. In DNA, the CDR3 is TGTGCCATCAGTGGGTCACAGGGGGCCCCCTACAATGAGCAGTTCTTC.

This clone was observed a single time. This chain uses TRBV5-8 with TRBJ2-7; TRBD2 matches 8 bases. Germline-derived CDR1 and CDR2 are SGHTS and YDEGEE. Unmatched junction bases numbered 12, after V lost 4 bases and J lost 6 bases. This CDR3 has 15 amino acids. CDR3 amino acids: CASSPPRGGVIEQYF. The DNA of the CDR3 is TGTGCCAGCAGCCCACCCCGGGGGGGTGTCATCGAGCAGTACTTC.

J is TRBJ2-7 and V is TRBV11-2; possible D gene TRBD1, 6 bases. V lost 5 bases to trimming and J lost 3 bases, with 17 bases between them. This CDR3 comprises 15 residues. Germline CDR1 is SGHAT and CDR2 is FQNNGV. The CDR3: CASSPKLGASYEQYF. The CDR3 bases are TGTGCCAGCAGCCCCAAATTGGGGGCCAGCTACGAGCAGTACTTC.

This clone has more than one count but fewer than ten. The CDR3 DNA reads TGTGCCAGTAGTGCCCACGGGACAGGGGGCTTTAATGAAAAACTGTTTTTT. The encoded protein is CASSAHGTGGFNEKLFF. The V and J genes are TRBV19 and TRBJ1-4; 12 bases are a match to TRBD1. This CDR3 is built from 17 residues. CDR1 and CDR2 from the germline V gene are LNHDA and SQIVND (reference sequence). Unmatched junction bases numbered 8, after V lost 5 bases and J lost 4 bases.

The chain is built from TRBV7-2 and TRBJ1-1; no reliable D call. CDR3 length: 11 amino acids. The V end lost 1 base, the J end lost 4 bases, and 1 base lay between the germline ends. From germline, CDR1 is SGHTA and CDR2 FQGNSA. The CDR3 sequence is CASSLGTEAFF. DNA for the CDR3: TGTGCCAGCAGCTTAGGCACTGAAGCTTTCTTT.

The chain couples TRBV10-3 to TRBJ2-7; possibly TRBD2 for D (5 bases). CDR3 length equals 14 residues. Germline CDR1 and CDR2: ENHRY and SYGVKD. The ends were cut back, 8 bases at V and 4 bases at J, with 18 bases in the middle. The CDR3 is CAISPLAAQYEQYF. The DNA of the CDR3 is TGTGCCATCTCTCCGCTAGCCGCCCAATACGAGCAGTACTTC.

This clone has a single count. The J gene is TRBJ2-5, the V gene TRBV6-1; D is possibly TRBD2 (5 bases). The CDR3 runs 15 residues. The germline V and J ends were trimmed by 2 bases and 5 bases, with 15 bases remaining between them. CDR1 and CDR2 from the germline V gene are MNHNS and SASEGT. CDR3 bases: TGTGCCAGCAGTGAATTCAACGGGATGGGGGAGACCCAGTACTTC. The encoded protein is CASSEFNGMGETQYF.

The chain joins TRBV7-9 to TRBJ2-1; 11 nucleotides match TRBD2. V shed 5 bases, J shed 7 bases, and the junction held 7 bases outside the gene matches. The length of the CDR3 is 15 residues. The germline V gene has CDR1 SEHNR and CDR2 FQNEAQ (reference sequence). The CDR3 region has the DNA TGTGCCAGCAGCCAACTAGCGGGAGATTGGAATGAGCAGTTCTTC. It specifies CASSQLAGDWNEQFF.